This TCR beta chain was sequenced for a study of shared clonotypes between healthy human individuals. Germline lookup yields CDR1 MNHNY and CDR2 SVGAGI (reference sequence). V dropped 8 bases and J dropped 1 base, with 8 bases sitting between them. This CDR3 has 12 amino acids. Data came from immunoSEQ multiplex PCR; TCRdb stores just in-frame clones and leaves some out. The sample includes some 2.1 million clones, 85% to 95% of them seen just once. The rearrangement uses TRBV6-6 and TRBJ1-1, with D uncertain. The sequence derives from a man aged 18 to 29 in good health. The sample taken for sequencing was naive CD4+ T cells sorted from blood. The subset is: CD45RA+ positively selected. This CDR3 is CASRPQNTEAFF. CDR3 DNA sequence: TGTGCCAGCCGGCCCCAGAACACTGAAGCTTTCTTT.